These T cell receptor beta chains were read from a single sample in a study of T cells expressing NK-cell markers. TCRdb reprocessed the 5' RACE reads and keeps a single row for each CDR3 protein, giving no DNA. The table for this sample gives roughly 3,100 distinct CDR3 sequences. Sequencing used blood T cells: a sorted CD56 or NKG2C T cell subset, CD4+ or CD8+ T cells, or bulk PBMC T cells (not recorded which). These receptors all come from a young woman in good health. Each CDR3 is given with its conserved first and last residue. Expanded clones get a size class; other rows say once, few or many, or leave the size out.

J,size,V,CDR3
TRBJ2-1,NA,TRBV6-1,CASGGTEGYNEQFF
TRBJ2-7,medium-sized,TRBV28,CASSSLDVAYEQYF
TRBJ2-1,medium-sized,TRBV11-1,CASSLGRGDYNEQFF
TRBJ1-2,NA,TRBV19,CASSVDREANYGYTF
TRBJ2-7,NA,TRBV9,CASSPGTGIGGEQYF
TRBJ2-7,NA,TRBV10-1,CASSRDREVEQYF
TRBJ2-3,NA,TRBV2,CASSKFTSGAHTDTQYF
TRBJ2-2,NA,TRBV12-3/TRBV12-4,CASSLFGELFF
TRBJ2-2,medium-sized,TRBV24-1,CATSDSAESGELFF
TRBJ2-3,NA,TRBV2,CASRLAGYTDTQYF
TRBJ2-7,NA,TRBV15,CATSAAGADSYEQYF
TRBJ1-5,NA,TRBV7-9,CASSKGGGNQPQHF
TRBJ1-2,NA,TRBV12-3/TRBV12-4,CATRGRTANYGYTF
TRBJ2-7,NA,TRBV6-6,CASSTNRNEQYF
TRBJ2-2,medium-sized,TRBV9,CASSVPFGGELFF
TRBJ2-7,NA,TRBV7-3,CASSPCSGCRYEQYF
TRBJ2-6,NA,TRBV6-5,CASSSSVPSGANVLTF
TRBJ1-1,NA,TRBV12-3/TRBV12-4,CASSPLRALNTEAFF
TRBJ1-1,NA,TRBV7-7,CASSSTEGTEAFF
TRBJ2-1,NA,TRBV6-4,CASSASGDYNEQFF
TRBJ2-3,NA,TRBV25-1,CASSDLDFSTDTQYF
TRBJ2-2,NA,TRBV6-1,CASSEGDDTGELFF
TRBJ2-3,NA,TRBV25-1,CASSEGTSGNTDTQYF
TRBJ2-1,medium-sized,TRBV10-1,CASSESSSSGRLNEQFF
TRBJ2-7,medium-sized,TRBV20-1,CSARETREGTYEQYF
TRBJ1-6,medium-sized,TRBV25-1,CASSEYAGWSSPLHF
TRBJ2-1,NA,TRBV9,CASSVDLAGAWNEQFF
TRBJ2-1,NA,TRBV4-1,CASSQERGTRVRFEQFF
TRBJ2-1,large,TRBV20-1,CSARDPGLDYNEQFF
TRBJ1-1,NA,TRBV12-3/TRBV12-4,CASSFPGDTEAFF
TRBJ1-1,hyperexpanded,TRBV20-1,CSARDPGRHTEAFF